The following is a T cell receptor beta chain sequence with its context. Antigen: not known. The entry originates in a study of shared clonotypes between healthy human individuals. Study-wide background: Every donor yielded three CD4 naive, three CD4 memory, two CD8 naive and one CD8 memory plate.

Method: immunoSEQ multiplex PCR; TCRdb's copy keeps in-frame clones and lacks some. The sample consists of about 530,000 clones, less than 96% of them appearing once. Study results and limitations: A few donors had around 5.2% of their naive CD4 clonotypes in common.

The clonotype originates from a woman aged 25 to 39 in good health. Sequenced material: naive CD4+ T cells sorted from blood. As to subset: CD45RA+ positively selected.

CDR3 region: CASSQPTAGGREQYF. CDR3 nucleotide sequence: TGCGCCAGCAGCCAACCCACAGCGGGAGGGAGGGAGCAGTACTTC. The V and J genes are TRBV4-1 and TRBJ2-7; TRBD2 matches 10 bases. Trimming cost V 2 bases and J 7 bases; bases outside gene matches: 8. The germline CDR1 and CDR2 sequences are MGHRA and YSYEKL. This CDR3 is built from 15 residues.